The 31 T cell receptor beta chains below all came from one sample that was sequenced in a study of blood T cells in healthy people across ages. Primers used in a second PCR of about 6 to 11 cycles were a sample-barcoded 5' primer and a J-beta primer mix. TCRdb re-analysed the 5' RACE reads in MiXCR, keeping a single row per CDR3 protein. Of some 1,000,000 distinct CDR3 sequences listed, around 25% were seen once; the top ten hold 0.65% to 0.95%. The data also belong to a second study, concerning T cells of mothers and their children.

The material sequenced was blood. These receptors originate from a girl aged 2-9 years in good health.

Note on this clonotype: At one of its ends the junction is not consistent with the germline gene, which may arise from a read error. The rearrangement uses TRBV2 and TRBJ2-1; 10 nucleotides match TRBD2. CDR3 length: 20 amino acids. The germline gives CDR1 SNHLY, CDR2 FYNNEI. CDR3 region: CASTGLAGENPQSSYNEQFF. The CDR3 DNA reads as TGTGCCAGCACTGGGCTAGCGGGAGAAAATCCGCAAAGCTCCTACAACGAGCAGTTCTTC.

This clonotype showed up just a few times. CDR3 DNA sequence: TGTGCCAGCAGCCCCCAGTCATCGTTAGGGGGAAGGGTTCTGGGTGGCTACACCTTC. Encoded protein: CASSPQSSLGGRVLGGYTF. The chain has TRBV7-2 and TRBJ1-2, with D tentatively TRBD1 (6 bases). Trimming shortened V by 5 bases and J by 7 bases, and 32 bases separated the two germline ends. Germline V CDR1 and CDR2: SGHTA, FQGNSA. This CDR3 has 19 residues.

This clonotype was counted between two and nine times. The V and J genes are TRBV2 and TRBJ2-7; D is undetermined. The CDR3 runs to 14 residues. V gave up 5 bases and J gave up 3 bases, with 14 bases separating them. The germline CDR1 and CDR2 sequences are SNHLY and FYNNEI. The CDR3 protein is CASSKPGSVYEQYF. In DNA, the CDR3 is TGTGCCAGCAGTAAGCCTGGCAGCGTCTACGAGCAGTACTTC.

V gene TRBV4-1 combines with J gene TRBJ2-1; D gene unclear. The assigned J gene may be wrong: the sequence end matches TRBJ2-7 better. CDR1 and CDR2 (germline): MGHRA, YSYEKL. This CDR3 has 13 residues. Here the CDR3 DNA reads TGCGCCAGCAGCCCTACTCTGTCTCCGAAGCAGTACTTC. Its translation: CASSPTLSPKQYF.

V is TRBV15 and J is TRBJ1-5; D gene ambiguous. V lost 0 bases and J lost 4, with 7 bases in between. The CDR3 runs to 14 residues. Germline V gives CDR1 LNHNV, CDR2 YYDKDF (reference sequence). The CDR3 DNA reads TGTGCCACCAGCAGAGATGCGGCTAATCAGCCCCAGCATTTT. Its translation is CATSRDAANQPQHF.

This clonotype was observed a few times. One end of the junction is discordant with germline, which a read error may explain. This rearrangement joins TRBV7-9 to TRBJ2-1, with D perhaps TRBD1 or TRBD2 (6 bases each). The CDR3 length is 16 residues. CDR1 and CDR2 (germline): SEHNR, FQNEAQ (reference sequence). CDR3 protein: CASSFFGGGSFNEQFF. The CDR3 DNA is TGTGCCAGCAGCTTCTTCGGAGGGGGTTCCTTCAATGAGCAGTTCTTC.

This clonotype was observed a few times. This rearrangement joins TRBV21-1 to TRBJ2-7; the table's TRBD2 call for D was not verified on the DNA. TRBV21-1 is designated a pseudogene. CDR3 length equals 18 residues. The CDR3: CASTQRRLAGGPRCEQYF. The CDR3 region has the DNA TGTGCCAGCACCCAACGTCGGCTAGCGGGAGGGCCCAGATGTGAGCAGTACTTC.

The chain has TRBV3-1 and TRBJ2-1, with 8 nucleotides matching TRBD1. J gave up 4 bases and V 4 bases, and 3 bases lay outside the gene matches. Germline loops: CDR1 LGHDT, CDR2 YNNKEL (reference sequence). This CDR3 is 14 amino acids long. CDR3 in DNA: TGTGCCAGCAGCCCAGGGGGCACTTACAATGAGCAGTTCTTC. This encodes CASSPGGTYNEQFF.

CDR3 DNA sequence: TGCGCCAGCAGCTTGAATCCTCTACAGGGAGGAGATTCACCCCTCCACTTT. This encodes CASSLNPLQGGDSPLHF. The gene calls are TRBV5-1 and TRBJ1-6, with a possible D match to TRBD1 (6 bases). The germline V gene encodes CDR1 SGHRS and CDR2 YFSETQ. The CDR3 sequence is 17 residues long. V lost 1 base and J lost 8, with 19 bases in between.

The chain employs TRBV6-2 or TRBV6-3 and TRBJ2-5; TRBD2 matches at 10 bases. Germline V gene lookup returns CDR1 MNHEY and CDR2 SVGEGT. V was clipped by 4 bases and J by 7 bases; unmatched bases: 15. This CDR3 contains 17 residues. The CDR3 DNA is TGTGCCAGCAGTTCCCCCCACCTAACTAGCGGGGCTGTGACCCAGTACTTC. Translated: CASSSPHLTSGAVTQYF.

This clonotype was found a few times. The V gene is TRBV7-9, the J gene TRBJ2-5; 8 bases match TRBD1. The J call may be incorrect, as the DNA end agrees better with TRBJ2-1. The germline gives CDR1 SEHNR, CDR2 FQNEAQ (reference sequence). CDR3 size: 16 residues. This chain's CDR3 is CASSLASTGVANEQFF. The CDR3 DNA is TGTGCCAGCAGCTTAGCCTCGACAGGGGTTGCCAATGAGCAGTTCTTC.

This chain uses TRBV7-2 with TRBJ2-3, with 10 nucleotides matching TRBD2. CDR3 length: 14 amino acids. Germline lookup yields CDR1 SGHTA and CDR2 FQGNSA. V was pared by 6 bases and J by 3 bases, with 3 bases of the junction left unmatched. The CDR3 loop is CASRTLAGTDTQYF. The CDR3 DNA follows: TGTGCCAGCAGAACACTAGCGGGAACAGATACGCAGTATTTT.

The chain employs TRBV7-8 and TRBJ1-4; TRBD1 might be the D (5 bases). From germline, CDR1 is SGHVS and CDR2 FQNEAQ. V lost 5 bases to trimming and J lost 0 bases, with 31 bases between them. The CDR3 is 22 amino acids. The CDR3 sequence: CASSLRDGFMAGETATNEKLFF. DNA of the CDR3: TGTGCCAGCAGCCTCAGGGATGGCTTTATGGCCGGGGAAACAGCAACTAATGAAAAACTGTTTTTT. The entire variable domain, with the rest obtained from reference TRBV7-8 and TRBJ1-4, is as follows: GAGVSQSPRYKVAKRGQDVALRCDPISGHVSLFWYQQALGQGPEFLTYFQNEAQLDKSGLPSDRFFAERPEGSVSTLKIQRTQQEDSAVYLCASSLRDGFMAGETATNEKLFFGSGTQLSVL.

The chain employs TRBV25-1 and TRBJ2-3, with D possibly being TRBD2 (6 bases). V lost 3 bases, J lost 2 bases, and 9 bases lay in between. The CDR3 totals 14 residues. CDR1 and CDR2 (germline): MGHDK, SYGVNS. CDR3 sequence (DNA): TGTGCCAGCAGTGAGGGACTTGACACAGATACGCAGTATTTT. It codes for CASSEGLDTDTQYF.

This chain connects TRBV19 to TRBJ2-2, with 10 bases that match TRBD1. Germline V gene sequence: CDR1 LNHDA, CDR2 SQIVND (reference sequence). This CDR3 contains 14 residues. The V gene end was trimmed by 6 bases and the J gene end by 6 bases; junction bases not matched to a gene: 4. CDR3 in DNA: TGTGCCAGTAGCCCGGGACAGGGGTCCGGGGAGCTGTTTTTT. It is translated as CASSPGQGSGELFF.

J is TRBJ1-2 and V is TRBV12-3 or TRBV12-4; D gene unclear. Trimming pared 5 bases from V and 0 bases from J, leaving 10 bases between. The CDR3 consists of 14 residues. The CDR3 bases are TGTGCCAGCAGTCCACCGTACACTAACTATGGCTACACCTTC. It translates to CASSPPYTNYGYTF.

The chain employs TRBV5-1 and TRBJ2-1, with 13 bases lining up with TRBD2. The V gene end was trimmed by 4 bases and the J gene end by 6 bases; junction bases not matched to a gene: 7. The CDR3 consists of 16 residues. Germline CDR1 and CDR2: SGHRS and YFSETQ. The CDR3 DNA sequence: TGCGCCAGCAGCGGCAGACTAGCGGGGGGAACCAATGAGCAGTTCTTC. Residues: CASSGRLAGGTNEQFF.

J is TRBJ2-5 and V is TRBV28; D remains unclear. This CDR3 has 13 residues. Per germline, CDR1 MDHEN and CDR2 SYDVKM. V gave up 3 bases and J gave up 5 bases, with 10 bases separating them. CDR3 in DNA: TGTGCCAGCAGTTTCGACGCTGGGGAGACCCAGTACTTC. Translating it yields CASSFDAGETQYF.

The sample holds a few counts of this clonotype. The rearrangement joins TRBV18 to TRBJ2-7, with D possibly being TRBD1 (5 bases). The CDR3 has 15 residues. CDR1 and CDR2 from the germline V gene are KGHSH and LQKENI. V lost 2 bases to trimming and J lost 2 bases, with 13 bases between them. The CDR3 reads CASSPKGAETYEQYF. In DNA form, the CDR3 reads TGTGCCAGCTCACCAAAAGGGGCAGAAACCTACGAGCAGTACTTC.

The chain recombines TRBV9 with TRBJ1-4; a possible D gene is TRBD1 (5 bases). Looked up from germline, CDR1 is SGDLS and CDR2 is YYNGEE. Deletions cut 2 bases from V and 0 bases from J, with 14 bases between. The CDR3 contains 17 residues. The CDR3: CASSVEGTAATNEKLFF. The CDR3 DNA is TGTGCCAGCAGCGTTGAGGGGACGGCTGCAACTAATGAAAAACTGTTTTTT.

This clonotype was seen more than once but under ten times. This chain connects TRBV29-1 to TRBJ1-2; D gene unclear. The CDR3 is 13 amino acids. The V and J ends lost 2 bases and 4 bases respectively, with 11 bases between them. Germline CDR1 and CDR2: SQVTM and ANQGSEA. DNA of the CDR3: TGCAGCGTTGAACGGGCGGACCGCTATGGCTACACCTTC. Its translation is CSVERADRYGYTF. The full variable domain, completed using reference TRBV29-1 and TRBJ1-2, is SAVISQKPSRDICQRGTSLTIQCQVDSQVTMMFWYRQQPGQSLTLIATANQGSEATYESGFVIDKFPISRPNLTFSTLTVSNMSPEDSSIYLCSVERADRYGYTFGSGTRLTVV.

This clonotype has just a few counts. Compared with germline, one end of the junction differs, possibly owing to a read error. The chain links TRBV20-1 to TRBJ2-6; D is perhaps TRBD1 or TRBD2 (5 bases each). From germline, CDR1 is DFQATT and CDR2 SNEGSKA (reference sequence). This CDR3 spans 12 amino acids. The CDR3 bases are TGCAGTGCTTCAAGAGGGGCCAACGTCCCGACTTTC. Translated, it gives CSASRGANVPTF.

This chain joins TRBV7-9 and TRBJ2-6; 7 bases line up with TRBD2. The CDR3 covers 17 residues. Germline CDR1 reads SEHNR; CDR2 reads FQNEAQ (reference sequence). V shed 5 bases, J shed 2 bases, and the junction held 9 bases outside the gene matches. The CDR3 protein is CASSPPGGEPGANVLTF. Written as DNA, the CDR3 is TGTGCCAGCAGCCCCCCTGGGGGGGAGCCTGGGGCCAACGTCCTGACTTTC.

The rearrangement links TRBV19 to TRBJ1-5, with 9 bases that match TRBD1. The V gene's germline CDR1 is LNHDA and CDR2 SQIVND (reference sequence). The CDR3 length is 15 residues. V was clipped by 4 bases and J by 9 bases; unmatched bases: 10. The chain's CDR3 is CASSKGQGPLRPQHF. The CDR3 region has the DNA TGTGCCAGTAGTAAAGGACAGGGGCCTTTGAGGCCCCAGCATTTT.

In this sample, this clonotype turned up a few times. The rearrangement joins TRBV27 to TRBJ2-7; D call uncertain. Germline CDR1 is MNHEY and CDR2 is SMNVEV (reference sequence). The length of the CDR3 is 15 residues. V shed 3 bases and J shed 2 bases, with 14 bases lying between them. CDR3 sequence: CASSFAAQRTYEQYF. The CDR3 nucleotides are TGTGCCAGCAGTTTCGCTGCCCAACGAACCTACGAGCAGTACTTC.

The chain combines TRBV20-1 with TRBJ2-4; D is possibly TRBD1 (6 bases). Germline CDR1 DFQATT, CDR2 SNEGSKA (reference sequence). V lost 5 bases, J lost 0 bases, and 23 bases lay in between. CDR3 length equals 18 residues. The CDR3 sequence: CSAEPGSPGDLAKNIQYF. The CDR3 DNA follows: TGCAGTGCTGAGCCGGGGAGTCCAGGGGATCTAGCCAAAAACATTCAGTACTTC.

This clonotype was counted at least ten times. V and J are TRBV29-1 and TRBJ1-4; D not resolved. The CDR3 sequence is 16 residues long. V was cut by 6 bases and J by 5 bases, with 22 bases left in between. From germline, CDR1 is SQVTM and CDR2 ANQGSEA. CDR3 loop: CSVRDPVEPLNEKLFF. The CDR3 bases are TGCAGCGTCCGGGATCCCGTAGAACCCCTCAATGAAAAACTGTTTTTT.

The chain employs TRBV7-9 and TRBJ2-1; a possible D gene is TRBD2 (5 bases). Germline CDR1 SEHNR, CDR2 FQNEAQ (reference sequence). The CDR3 is made up of 13 amino acids. The V gene lost 2 bases and the J gene lost 13 bases, with 15 bases spanning the gap. The CDR3 DNA follows: TGTGCCAGCAGCTTACCGGGGTTGAGGGCACAGTTCTTC. Its protein product is CASSLPGLRAQFF.

The chain's CDR3 is CASSPQGAYQPQHF. The CDR3 DNA follows: TGTGCCAGCAGTCCTCAGGGGGCGTATCAGCCCCAGCATTTT. The chain is built from TRBV12-3 or TRBV12-4 and TRBJ1-5; 8 bases map to TRBD1. The V segment lost 5 bases and the J segment 5 bases; nucleotides outside the gene matches: 5. This CDR3 is 14 amino acids long.

This clonotype was found a few times. The rearrangement links TRBV4-2 to TRBJ2-7; 12 bases fit TRBD2. Looked up from germline, CDR1 is LGHNA and CDR2 is YNFKEQ. The junction had 4 bases not matched to a gene; V was cut back by 3 bases and J by 4 bases. This CDR3 is built from 15 residues. The CDR3 sequence: CASSHPGTSGYEQYF. The CDR3, as DNA: TGTGCCAGCAGCCACCCCGGGACTAGCGGGTACGAGCAGTACTTC.

The chain has TRBV5-8 and TRBJ2-1; 12 bases agree with TRBD1. The J call may not be correct, given that the DNA end is closer to TRBJ2-5. Germline values: CDR1 SGHTS, CDR2 YDEGEE. This CDR3 has 15 amino acids. The DNA for the CDR3 is TGTGCCAGCGTCAGAGGGACAGGGGGCTTTGAGACCCAGTACTTC. Translation gives CASVRGTGGFETQYF.